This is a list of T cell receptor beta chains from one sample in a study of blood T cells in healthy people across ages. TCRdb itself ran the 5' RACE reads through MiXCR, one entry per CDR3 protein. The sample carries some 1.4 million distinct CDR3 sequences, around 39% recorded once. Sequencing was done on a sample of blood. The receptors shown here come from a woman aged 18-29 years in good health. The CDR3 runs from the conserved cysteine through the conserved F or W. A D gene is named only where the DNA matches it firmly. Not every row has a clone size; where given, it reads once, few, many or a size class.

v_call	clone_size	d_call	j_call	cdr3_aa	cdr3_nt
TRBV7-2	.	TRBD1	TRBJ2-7	CASSSPGQGNYEQYF	TGTGCCAGCAGCTCGCCGGGACAGGGTAACTACGAGCAGTACTTC
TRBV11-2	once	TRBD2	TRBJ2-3	CASSLTVLTSGSSTDTQYF	TGTGCCAGCAGCCTCACAGTCCTCACTAGCGGTTCTAGCACAGATACGCAGTATTTT
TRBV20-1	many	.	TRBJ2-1	CSARGDNEQFF	TGCAGTGCTAGAGGAGACAATGAGCAGTTCTTC
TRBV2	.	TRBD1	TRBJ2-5	CASASNRGRFETQYF	TGTGCCAGCGCTTCCAACAGGGGGCGCTTTGAGACCCAGTACTTC
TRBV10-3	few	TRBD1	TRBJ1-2	CATGQGAAYGYTF	TGTGCCACCGGACAGGGGGCTGCCTATGGCTACACCTTC
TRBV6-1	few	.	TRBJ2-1	CASSVVTSTDEQFF	TGTGCCAGCAGTGTTGTTACCAGTACGGATGAGCAGTTCTTC
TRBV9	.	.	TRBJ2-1	CASSVGYGAQFF	TGTGCCAGCAGCGTAGGCTACGGCGCCCAGTTCTTC
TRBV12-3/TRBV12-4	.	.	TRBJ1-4	CASSTGRLNEKLFF	TGTGCCAGCAGCACGGGACGGCTTAATGAAAAACTGTTTTTT
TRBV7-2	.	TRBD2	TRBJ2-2	CASRPGTSGGYTGELFF	TGTGCCAGCAGACCCGGGACTAGCGGGGGGTACACCGGGGAGCTGTTTTTT
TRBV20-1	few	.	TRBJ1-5	CSARDGIQPQHF	TGCAGTGCTAGGGACGGTATTCAGCCCCAGCATTTT
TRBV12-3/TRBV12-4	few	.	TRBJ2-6	CASKDNSGANVLTF	TGTGCCAGCAAAGACAATTCTGGGGCCAACGTCCTGACTTTC
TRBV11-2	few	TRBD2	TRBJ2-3	CASSLGRGRTYTDTQYF	TGTGCCAGCAGCTTGGGACGCGGGAGAACTTATACAGATACGCAGTATTTT
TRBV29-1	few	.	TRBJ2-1	CSAGRERASSYNEQFF	TGCAGCGCTGGCCGGGAAAGGGCGAGCTCCTACAATGAGCAGTTCTTC
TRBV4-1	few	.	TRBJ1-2	CASSQGDAYGYTF	TGCGCCAGCAGCCAAGGAGACGCCTATGGCTACACCTTC
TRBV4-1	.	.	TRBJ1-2	CASSHRGGGGYGYTF	TGCGCCAGCAGCCACCGGGGAGGGGGTGGCTATGGCTACACCTTC
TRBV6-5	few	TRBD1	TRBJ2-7	CASSFFTGQFLEQYF	TGTGCCAGCAGTTTTTTCACGGGACAGTTCCTCGAGCAGTACTTC
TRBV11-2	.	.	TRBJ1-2	CASSLGAGRGYTF	TGTGCCAGCAGCTTAGGGGCAGGGAGGGGCTACACCTTC
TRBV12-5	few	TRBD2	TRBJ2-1	CASGGGLADPGGFF	TGTGCTAGTGGCGGGGGACTAGCAGACCCGGGGGGGTTCTTC
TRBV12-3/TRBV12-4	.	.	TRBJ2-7	CTSSLRHRDTRGEQYF	TGTACCAGCAGCCTACGGCACCGGGACACCCGGGGCGAGCAGTACTTC
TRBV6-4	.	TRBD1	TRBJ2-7	CASIAWDRVCCEQYF	TGTGCCAGCATTGCGTGGGACAGGGTTTGCTGCGAGCAGTACTTC
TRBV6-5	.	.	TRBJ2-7	CASRQNTAIKTNEQYF	TGTGCCAGCAGACAAAATACAGCTATCAAAACCAACGAGCAGTACTTC
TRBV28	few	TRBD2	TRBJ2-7	CASSRAGGPYEQYF	TGTGCCAGCAGCAGAGCGGGGGGGCCTTACGAGCAGTACTTC
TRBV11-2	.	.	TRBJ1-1	CASSSLPVARAFF	TGTGCCAGCAGCTCCCTCCCAGTGGCTCGGGCTTTCTTT
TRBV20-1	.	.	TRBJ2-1	CSAIRDVDEQFF	TGCAGTGCTATTAGGGACGTGGATGAGCAGTTCTTC
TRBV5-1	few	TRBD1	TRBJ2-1	CASSSGQVWDEQFF	TGCGCCAGCAGCTCTGGACAGGTTTGGGATGAGCAGTTCTTC
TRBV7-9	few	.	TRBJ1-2	CASSMDSTPYGYTF	TGTGCCAGCAGCATGGACAGCACCCCCTATGGCTACACCTTC
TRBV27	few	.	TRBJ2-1	CASSSRGVKQNEQFF	TGTGCCAGCAGTTCTAGGGGGGTGAAACAAAATGAGCAGTTCTTC
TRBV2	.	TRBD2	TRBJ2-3	CASRLHEAGVIDTQYF	TGTGCCAGCCGCCTCCACGAGGCGGGAGTCATAGATACGCAGTATTTT
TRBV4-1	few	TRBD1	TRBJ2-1	CASSQTGTGGNEQFF	TGCGCCAGCAGCCAAACCGGGACAGGGGGAAATGAGCAGTTCTTC
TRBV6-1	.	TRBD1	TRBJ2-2	CASSLVRQGSHTGELFF	TGTGCCAGCAGTCTCGTACGACAGGGGAGTCACACCGGGGAGCTGTTTTTT
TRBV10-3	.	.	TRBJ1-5	CAISDGTRPFSNQPQHF	TGTGCCATCAGTGACGGGACGAGGCCTTTCAGCAATCAGCCCCAGCATTTT
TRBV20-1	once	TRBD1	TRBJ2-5	CSAGTGRETQYF	TGCAGTGCCGGGACAGGGAGGGAGACCCAGTACTTC
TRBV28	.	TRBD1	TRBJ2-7	CASSRDRGRGEQYF	TGTGCCAGCAGCCGCGACAGGGGGCGAGGCGAGCAGTACTTC
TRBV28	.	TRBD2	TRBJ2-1	CASSFPGLKRGEQFF	TGTGCCAGCAGTTTCCCGGGACTAAAAAGGGGTGAGCAGTTCTTC
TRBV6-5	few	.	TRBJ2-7	CASSVRLGAEQYF	TGTGCCAGCAGTGTTCGACTGGGCGCCGAGCAGTACTTC
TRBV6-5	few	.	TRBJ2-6	CATYHRAPGSGANVLTF	TGTGCCACCTACCACAGGGCCCCCGGCTCTGGGGCCAACGTCCTGACTTTC
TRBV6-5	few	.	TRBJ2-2	CASRTTEGVYTGELFF	TGTGCCAGCAGAACCACGGAGGGAGTGTACACCGGGGAGCTGTTTTTT
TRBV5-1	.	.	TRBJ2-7	CASSLGGGGAPYEQYF	TGCGCCAGCAGCTTGGGAGGCGGGGGCGCCCCCTACGAGCAGTACTTC
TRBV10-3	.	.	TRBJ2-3	CAISKGAYTQYF	TGTGCCATCAGTAAAGGGGCCTATACGCAGTATTTT
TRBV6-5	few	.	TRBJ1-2	CASSYHRRSGGYTF	TGTGCCAGCAGTTACCATAGACGATCGGGTGGCTACACCTTC
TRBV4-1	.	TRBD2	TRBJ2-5	CASSQRDNSGGVQETQYF	TGCGCCAGCAGCCAAAGGGACAATAGCGGGGGGGTACAAGAGACCCAGTACTTC
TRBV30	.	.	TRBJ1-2	CAWTDSFGYTF	TGTGCCTGGACGGACAGTTTTGGCTACACCTTC
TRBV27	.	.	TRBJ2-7	CASSGTRFYEQYF	TGTGCCAGCAGTGGGACTCGATTCTACGAGCAGTACTTC
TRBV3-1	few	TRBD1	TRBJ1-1	CACSLTDREAFF	TGTGCCTGCAGCCTTACGGACAGGGAAGCTTTCTTT
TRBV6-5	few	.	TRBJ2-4	CASSYRAGGAKNIQYF	TGTGCCAGCAGTTATAGGGCAGGGGGGGCCAAAAACATTCAGTACTTC
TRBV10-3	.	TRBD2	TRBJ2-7	CAIGGESYEQYF	TGTGCAATCGGGGGGGAGTCCTACGAGCAGTACTTC
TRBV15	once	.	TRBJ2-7	CATSRVRDGSYEQYF	TGTGCCACCAGCAGAGTTCGGGACGGCTCCTACGAGCAGTACTTC
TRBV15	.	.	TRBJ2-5	CATSRTREETQYF	TGTGCCACCAGCCGGACACGGGAAGAGACCCAGTACTTC
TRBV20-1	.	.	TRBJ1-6	CSARRAGSYNSPLHF	TGCAGTGCTAGAAGGGCAGGGTCCTATAATTCACCCCTCCACTTT
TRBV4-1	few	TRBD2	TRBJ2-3	CASSQGPTGLAGSRSTDTQYF	TGCGCCAGCAGCCAAGGCCCAACGGGACTAGCGGGGAGCAGGAGCACAGATACGCAGTATTTT
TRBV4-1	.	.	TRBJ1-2	CASSQVIRSISPINYGYTF	TGCGCCAGCAGCCAAGTTATCAGGAGCATATCGCCGATTAACTATGGCTACACCTTC
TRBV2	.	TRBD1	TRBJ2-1	CASRDRVSYNEQFF	TGTGCCAGCAGGGACAGGGTTTCCTACAATGAGCAGTTCTTC
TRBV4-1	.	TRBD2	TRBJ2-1	CASSLAGLAMNEQFF	TGCGCCAGCAGCCTGGCGGGACTAGCGATGAATGAGCAGTTCTTC
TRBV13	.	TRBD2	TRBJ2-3	CASSLGLAGGPVSTDTQYF	TGTGCCAGCAGCTTAGGACTAGCGGGGGGGCCTGTTAGCACAGATACGCAGTATTTT
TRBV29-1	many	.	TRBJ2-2	CSVGGYTGELFF	TGCAGCGTTGGGGGGTACACCGGGGAGCTGTTTTTT
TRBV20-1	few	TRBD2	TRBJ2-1	CSARGLAGGFNNEQFF	TGCAGTGCTAGAGGACTAGCGGGGGGATTTAACAATGAGCAGTTCTTC
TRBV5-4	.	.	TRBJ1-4	CASSLEERGEKLFF	TGTGCCAGCAGCTTGGAGGAGCGCGGAGAAAAACTGTTTTTT
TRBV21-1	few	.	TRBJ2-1	CASSGSLAGWEQFF	TGTGCCAGCAGCGGGTCGCTAGCGGGGTGGGAGCAGTTCTTC
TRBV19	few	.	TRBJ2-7	CASTPGLGRSYEQYF	TGTGCCAGTACCCCAGGTCTGGGGCGCTCCTACGAGCAGTACTTC